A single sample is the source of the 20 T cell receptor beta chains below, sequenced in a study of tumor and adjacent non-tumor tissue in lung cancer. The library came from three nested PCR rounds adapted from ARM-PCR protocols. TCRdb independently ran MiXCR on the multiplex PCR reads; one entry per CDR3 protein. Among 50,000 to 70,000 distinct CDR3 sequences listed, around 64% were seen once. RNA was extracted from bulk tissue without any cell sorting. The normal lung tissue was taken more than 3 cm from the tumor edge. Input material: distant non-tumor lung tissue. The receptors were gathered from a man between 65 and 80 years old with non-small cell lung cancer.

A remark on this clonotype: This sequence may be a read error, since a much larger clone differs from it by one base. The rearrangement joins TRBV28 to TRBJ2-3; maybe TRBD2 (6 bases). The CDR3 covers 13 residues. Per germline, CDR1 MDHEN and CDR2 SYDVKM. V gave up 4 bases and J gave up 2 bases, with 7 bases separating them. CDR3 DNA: TGTGCCAGCAGTTCGGGGGACACAGATACGCAGTATTTT. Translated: CASSSGDTDTQYF.

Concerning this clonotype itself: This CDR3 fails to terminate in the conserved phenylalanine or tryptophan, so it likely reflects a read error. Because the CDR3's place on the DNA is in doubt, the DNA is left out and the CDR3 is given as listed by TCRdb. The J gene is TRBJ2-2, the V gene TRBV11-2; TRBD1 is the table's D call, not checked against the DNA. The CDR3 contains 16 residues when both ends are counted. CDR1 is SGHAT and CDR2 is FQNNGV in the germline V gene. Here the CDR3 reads CASSLQGTLFAGEPYL.

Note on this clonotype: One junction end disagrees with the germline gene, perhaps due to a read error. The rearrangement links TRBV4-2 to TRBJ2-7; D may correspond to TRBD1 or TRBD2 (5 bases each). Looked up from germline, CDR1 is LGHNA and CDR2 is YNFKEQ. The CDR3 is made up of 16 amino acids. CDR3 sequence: CANSQEVRETSYEQYF. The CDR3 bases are TGTGCCAACAGCCAAGAAGTCAGGGAGACCTCCTACGAGCAGTACTTC.

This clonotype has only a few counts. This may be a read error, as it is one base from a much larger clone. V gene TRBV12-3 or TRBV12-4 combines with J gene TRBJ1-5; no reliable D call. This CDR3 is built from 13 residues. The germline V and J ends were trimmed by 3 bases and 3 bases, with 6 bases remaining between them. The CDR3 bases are TGTGCCAGCAGTTTTCAGCACAATCAGCCCCAGCATTTT. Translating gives CASSFQHNQPQHF.

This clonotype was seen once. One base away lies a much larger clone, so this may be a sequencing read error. CDR3 sequence reads: CASSLGPDTRYF. The CDR3 coding sequence is TGTGCCAGCAGCTTGGGTCCAGATACGCGGTATTTT. The chain recombines TRBV5-6 with TRBJ2-3; D is undetermined. Germline assignment: CDR1 SGHDT and CDR2 YYEEEE. The CDR3 is made up of 12 amino acids.

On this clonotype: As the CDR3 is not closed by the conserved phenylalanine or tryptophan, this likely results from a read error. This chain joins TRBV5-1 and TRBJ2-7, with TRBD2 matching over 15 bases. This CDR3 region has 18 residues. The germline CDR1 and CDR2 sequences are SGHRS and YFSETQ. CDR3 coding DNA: TGCGTCAGCAGCGTGGGACTAGCGGGGGGAACAGATTCCTACGAGCAGTACTCC. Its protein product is CVSSVGLAGGTDSYEQYS.

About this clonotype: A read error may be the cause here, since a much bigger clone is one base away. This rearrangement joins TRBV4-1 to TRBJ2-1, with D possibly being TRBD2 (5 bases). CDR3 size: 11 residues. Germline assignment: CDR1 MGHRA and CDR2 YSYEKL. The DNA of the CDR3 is TGCGTCAGTGTGGAGGCGGGTGAGCAGTTCTTC. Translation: CVSVEAGEQFF.

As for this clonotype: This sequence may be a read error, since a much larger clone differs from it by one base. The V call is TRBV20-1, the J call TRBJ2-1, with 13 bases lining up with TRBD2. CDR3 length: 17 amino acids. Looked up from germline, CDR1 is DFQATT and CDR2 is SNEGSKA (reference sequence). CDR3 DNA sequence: TGCTGTGCCACTACCTTACTAGCGGGGGGGAACCCGAATGAGCAGTTCTTC. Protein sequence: CCATTLLAGGNPNEQFF.

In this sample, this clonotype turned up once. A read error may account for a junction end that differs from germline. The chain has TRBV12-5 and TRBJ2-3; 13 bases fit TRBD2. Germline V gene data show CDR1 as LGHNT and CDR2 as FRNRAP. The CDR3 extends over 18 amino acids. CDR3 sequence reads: CASAPGLAGWTRTDTQYF. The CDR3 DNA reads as TGTGCTAGTGCCCCGGGACTAGCGGGATGGACCCGCACAGATACGCAATATTTT. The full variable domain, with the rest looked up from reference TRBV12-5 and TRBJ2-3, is DARVTQTPRHKVTEMGQEVTMRCQPILGHNTVFWYRQTMMQGLELLAYFRNRAPLDDSGMPKDRFSAEMPDATLATLKIQPSEPRDSAVYFCASAPGLAGWTRTDTQYFGPGTRLTVL.

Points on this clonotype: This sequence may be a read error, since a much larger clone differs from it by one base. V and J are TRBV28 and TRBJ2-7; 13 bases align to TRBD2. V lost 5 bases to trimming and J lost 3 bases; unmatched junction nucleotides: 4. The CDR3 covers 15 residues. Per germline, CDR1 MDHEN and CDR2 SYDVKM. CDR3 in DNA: TGTGCCAGCAGTCCTTGGACTAGCGGGAGCTACGAGCAGTACTTC. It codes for CASSPWTSGSYEQYF.

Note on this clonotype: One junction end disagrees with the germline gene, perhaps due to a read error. For the CDR3, the DNA is TGCGCCAGTAGCCTCCCCCGGGGGGGTGTACGTTCGAACACTGAAGCTTTCTTT. This sequence encodes CASSLPRGGVRSNTEAFF. This chain joins TRBV4-1 and TRBJ1-1; TRBD1 is a possible D gene (5 bases). This CDR3 has 18 residues. Germline loops: CDR1 MGHRA, CDR2 YSYEKL.

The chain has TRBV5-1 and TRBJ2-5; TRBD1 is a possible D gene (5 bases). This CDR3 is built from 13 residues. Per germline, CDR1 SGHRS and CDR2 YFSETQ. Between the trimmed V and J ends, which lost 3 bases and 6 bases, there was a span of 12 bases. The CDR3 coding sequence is TGCGCCAGCAGCTACCAGACAGAAAAGACCCAGTACTTC. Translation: CASSYQTEKTQYF.

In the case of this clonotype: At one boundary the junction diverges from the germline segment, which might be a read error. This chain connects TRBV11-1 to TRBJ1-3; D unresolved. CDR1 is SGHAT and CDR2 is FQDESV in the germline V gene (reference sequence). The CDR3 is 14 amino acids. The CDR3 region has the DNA TGTACCAGCAGCTCTCATGACTCTGGAGACACCATATATTTT. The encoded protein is CTSSSHDSGDTIYF.

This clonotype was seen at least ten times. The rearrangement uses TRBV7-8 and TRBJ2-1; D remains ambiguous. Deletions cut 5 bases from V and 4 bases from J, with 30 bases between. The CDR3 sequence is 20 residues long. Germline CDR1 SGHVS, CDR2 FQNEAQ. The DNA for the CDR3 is TGTGCCAGCAGCCTCCCCTTCGGGCAGGCCCCACCTGAGAGGTACAATGAGCAGTTCTTC. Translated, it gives CASSLPFGQAPPERYNEQFF.

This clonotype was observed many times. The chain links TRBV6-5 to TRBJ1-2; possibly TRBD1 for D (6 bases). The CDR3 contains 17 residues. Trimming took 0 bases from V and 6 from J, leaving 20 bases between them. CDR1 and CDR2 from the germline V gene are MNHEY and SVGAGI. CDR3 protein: CASSYSRQERRGDGYTF. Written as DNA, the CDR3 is TGTGCCAGCAGTTACTCGAGGCAGGAGAGAAGGGGGGATGGCTACACCTTC.

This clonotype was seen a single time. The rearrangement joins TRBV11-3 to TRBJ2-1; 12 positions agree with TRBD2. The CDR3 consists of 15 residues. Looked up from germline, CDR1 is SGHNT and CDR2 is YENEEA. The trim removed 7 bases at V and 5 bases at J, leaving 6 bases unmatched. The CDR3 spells CASNLLAGGDNEQFF. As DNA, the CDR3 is TGTGCCAGCAACCTCCTAGCGGGAGGGGACAATGAGCAGTTCTTC.

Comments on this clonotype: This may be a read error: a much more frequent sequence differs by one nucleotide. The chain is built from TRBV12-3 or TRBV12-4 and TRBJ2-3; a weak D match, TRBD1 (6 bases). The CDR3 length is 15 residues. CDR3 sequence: CTSSWQRGRGNTQYF. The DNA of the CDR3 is TGTACCAGCAGTTGGCAAAGGGGCAGGGGTAATACGCAGTATTTT.

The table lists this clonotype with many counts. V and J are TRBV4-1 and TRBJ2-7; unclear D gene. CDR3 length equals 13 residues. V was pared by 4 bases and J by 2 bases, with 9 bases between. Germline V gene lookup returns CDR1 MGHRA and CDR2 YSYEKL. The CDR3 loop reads CASSLDWAYEQYF. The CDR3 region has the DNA TGCGCCAGCAGCCTGGATTGGGCCTACGAGCAGTACTTC.

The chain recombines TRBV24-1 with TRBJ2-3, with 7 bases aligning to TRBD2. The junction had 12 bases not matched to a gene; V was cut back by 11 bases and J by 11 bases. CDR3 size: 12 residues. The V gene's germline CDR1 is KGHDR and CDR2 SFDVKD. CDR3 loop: CAIEYRREMQYF. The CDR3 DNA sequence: TGTGCCATCGAGTACAGGCGGGAGATGCAGTATTTT.

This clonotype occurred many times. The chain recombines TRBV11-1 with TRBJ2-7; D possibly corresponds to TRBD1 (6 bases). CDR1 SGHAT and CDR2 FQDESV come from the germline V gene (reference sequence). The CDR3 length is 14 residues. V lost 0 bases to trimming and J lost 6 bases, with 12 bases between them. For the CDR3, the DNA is TGTGCCAGCAGCTTAGCTCCCCAGGGGATCGAGCAGTACTTC. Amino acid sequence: CASSLAPQGIEQYF. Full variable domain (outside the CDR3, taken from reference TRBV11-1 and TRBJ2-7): EAEVAQSPRYKITEKSQAVAFWCDPISGHATLYWYRQILGQGPELLVQFQDESVVDDSQLPKDRFSAERLKGVDSTLKIQPAELGDSAMYLCASSLAPQGIEQYFGPGTRLTVT.